This T cell receptor beta chain was recorded in a study of molecular identifiers for immune sequencing clone quantification. Study results and caveats: Researchers reportedly could pick up spiked Jurkat TCR RNA from one cell mixed into approximately 910,000 naive cells. Shared barcodes on identical TCR molecules could underestimate the sizes of highly expanded clones.

Each CDR3 protein gets one entry after TCRdb re-called the PCR reads with MiXCR. The sample has approximately 9,800 distinct CDR3 sequences; approximately 20% are singletons. CDR3 length: 13 residues. CDR1 and CDR2 (germline): WSHSY, SAAADI. With 1 base removed from V and 8 bases from J, the gap between germline ends came to 9 bases. Researchers sorted naive CD8 T cells as cells that were CD8+CD4-CCR7+CD45RA+. By proportion, this clonotype is medium-sized. As yet, its antigen is unknown. This chain uses TRBV10-2 with TRBJ2-1; no firm D call. The sequencing input was naive CD8+ T cells from blood, with Jurkat cell RNA spiked in. Described subset: FACS-sorted CD8+CD4-CCR7+CD45RA+ naive T cells. This TCR came from a human donor in good health. Some libraries in this study had Jurkat cell RNA spiked in. The CDR3 reads CASSELVADEQFF. DNA of the CDR3: TGCGCCAGCAGTGAGTTAGTAGCTGATGAGCAGTTCTTC.